This record looks at one T cell receptor (beta chain) sequence and its context. What it recognizes is unknown. V dropped 3 bases and J dropped 9; count of bases not matched to a gene: 13. Germline CDR1 is SNHLY and CDR2 is FYNNEI. This CDR3 is 16 amino acids long. This record comes from a study of shared clonotypes between healthy human individuals. At the level of the study: A donor's plate count was three for CD4 naive and three for CD4 memory; CD8 naive had two and CD8 memory one. General study results and limits: Non-shared clonotypes had lower generation probabilities than those shared by all four donors.

Sorted-subset replicate PCR reactions were performed with approximately 180 ng DNA, corresponding to 25,000 to 35,000 T cell genomes. Produced via immunoSEQ multiplex PCR; TCRdb's table is partial and in-frame only. The sample contains millions of clones, more than 80% of which appear only once. CD4+ cells were split into CD45RA+ naive and CD45RA-negative memory subsets. V is TRBV2 and J is TRBJ1-5; TRBD1 agrees at 8 bases. The receptor's source is a man aged 18 to 35 in good health. Sequencing was performed on naive CD4+ T cells sorted from blood. The subset was: CD45RA+ positively selected. The CDR3 loop reads CASSDYGTGSAGPQHF. The CDR3 region has the DNA TGTGCCAGCAGTGATTATGGGACAGGTTCCGCCGGGCCCCAGCATTTT.